These T cell receptor beta chains were read from a single sample in a study of post-analysis software for immune sequencing data. TCRdb processed the PCR reads anew with MiXCR; each CDR3 protein has one entry. The table lists fewer than 600,000 distinct CDR3 sequences, around 40% of them singletons. Sequenced material: blood. The receptors shown here come from a girl aged 10-17 years with multiple sclerosis. Each CDR3 is given with its conserved first and last residue. Each record gives: clone size, V gene, J gene, CDR3 length, D gene, CDR3 DNA, CDR3 protein. The D gene is left open where the match is weak. Only part of the rows carry a size: once, few, many, or a class if the clone is expanded.

abundance: few
v_gene: TRBV20-1
j_gene: TRBJ2-3
len: 13
d_gene: TRBD2
CDR3nt: TGCAGTGCTAGCGGACTAGCTAGGGATACGCAGTATTTT
CDR3aa: CSASGLARDTQYF

abundance: .
v_gene: TRBV12-3/TRBV12-4
j_gene: TRBJ1-5
len: 14
d_gene: .
CDR3nt: TGTGCCACCTCGAAGGGCACGAACAATCAGCCCCAGCATTTT
CDR3aa: CATSKGTNNQPQHF

abundance: .
v_gene: TRBV7-2
j_gene: TRBJ2-5
len: 15
d_gene: TRBD2
CDR3nt: TGTGCCAGCAGCTTAAATAGCGGGAACCGAGAGACCCAGTACTTC
CDR3aa: CASSLNSGNRETQYF

abundance: few
v_gene: TRBV27
j_gene: TRBJ2-3
len: 14
d_gene: .
CDR3nt: TGTGCCAGCAGATTTAGATATGGGGCAGATACGCAGTATTTT
CDR3aa: CASRFRYGADTQYF

abundance: .
v_gene: TRBV12-3/TRBV12-4
j_gene: TRBJ1-5
len: 12
d_gene: .
CDR3nt: TGTGCCAGCAGTTGGGGAGTTCAGCCCCAGCATTTT
CDR3aa: CASSWGVQPQHF

abundance: many
v_gene: TRBV7-2
j_gene: TRBJ1-5
len: 14
d_gene: .
CDR3nt: TGTGCCAGCAGCCCCGGCGGTAGCAATCAGCCCCAGCATTTT
CDR3aa: CASSPGGSNQPQHF

abundance: .
v_gene: TRBV10-3
j_gene: TRBJ1-5
len: 15
d_gene: TRBD1
CDR3nt: TGTGCCATCAGTGAGGGGACAGGGGGTCTCCAGCCCCAGCATTTT
CDR3aa: CAISEGTGGLQPQHF

abundance: .
v_gene: TRBV21-1
j_gene: TRBJ2-7
len: 15
d_gene: .
CDR3nt: TGTGCCAGCAGCAAAATCCACAGGGTATACCACGAGCAGTACTTC
CDR3aa: CASSKIHRVYHEQYF

abundance: few
v_gene: TRBV5-6
j_gene: TRBJ2-1
len: 18
d_gene: TRBD1
CDR3nt: TGTGCCAGCAGCCCCCGGGACGCGCTCAGGGGGCCCCACAATGAGCAGTTCTTC
CDR3aa: CASSPRDALRGPHNEQFF

abundance: .
v_gene: TRBV20-1
j_gene: TRBJ2-1
len: 13
d_gene: TRBD2
CDR3nt: TGCAGTGCCAGGCGGGAGCCAGAGGATGAGCAGTTCTTC
CDR3aa: CSARREPEDEQFF

abundance: .
v_gene: TRBV7-9
j_gene: TRBJ1-2
len: 13
d_gene: .
CDR3nt: TGTGCCAGCAGCTCAAACAGGGTCTGGGGCTACACCTTC
CDR3aa: CASSSNRVWGYTF

abundance: few
v_gene: TRBV29-1
j_gene: TRBJ1-1
len: 13
d_gene: .
CDR3nt: TGCAGCGTTGCGCAGCTCATGAACACTGAAGCTTTCTTT
CDR3aa: CSVAQLMNTEAFF

abundance: few
v_gene: TRBV3-1
j_gene: TRBJ2-7
len: 14
d_gene: .
CDR3nt: TGTGCCAGCAGCCAAGCGGATTTGGGGAACGAGCAGTACTTC
CDR3aa: CASSQADLGNEQYF

abundance: .
v_gene: TRBV3-1
j_gene: TRBJ2-7
len: 13
d_gene: TRBD1
CDR3nt: TGTGCCAGCAGGTTCGGACAGGGTCACGAGCAGTACTTC
CDR3aa: CASRFGQGHEQYF

abundance: many
v_gene: TRBV4-2
j_gene: TRBJ2-7
len: 15
d_gene: TRBD2
CDR3nt: TGTGCCAGCAGCCAGGGGACTAGCGGGACCTACGAGCAGTACTTC
CDR3aa: CASSQGTSGTYEQYF

abundance: .
v_gene: TRBV5-5
j_gene: TRBJ1-1
len: 12
d_gene: .
CDR3nt: TGTGCCGGCAGCTTAGAGAGGGGTGAAGCTTTCTTT
CDR3aa: CAGSLERGEAFF

abundance: few
v_gene: TRBV20-1
j_gene: TRBJ2-1
len: 15
d_gene: TRBD2
CDR3nt: TGCAGTGCTAGAGACGGCGGGAGGGCCTACAATGAGCAGTTCTTC
CDR3aa: CSARDGGRAYNEQFF

abundance: .
v_gene: TRBV20-1
j_gene: TRBJ1-6
len: 14
d_gene: TRBD1
CDR3nt: TGCAGTGCTATCCGGACAGGGAACAATTCACCCCTCCACTTT
CDR3aa: CSAIRTGNNSPLHF

abundance: .
v_gene: TRBV20-1
j_gene: TRBJ1-1
len: 11
d_gene: .
CDR3nt: TGCAGTGCTAGTGGGGGTGAGGGAGCTTTCTTT
CDR3aa: CSASGGEGAFF

abundance: .
v_gene: TRBV7-9
j_gene: TRBJ2-5
len: 15
d_gene: TRBD1
CDR3nt: TGTGCCAGCAGCATCGGGGACAGAATACAAGAGACCCAGTACTTC
CDR3aa: CASSIGDRIQETQYF

abundance: .
v_gene: TRBV7-2
j_gene: TRBJ2-3
len: 17
d_gene: TRBD2
CDR3nt: TGTGCCAGCAGCTTAGGGCTAGCGGGAGGGCCTAGCGATACGCAGTATTTT
CDR3aa: CASSLGLAGGPSDTQYF

abundance: .
v_gene: TRBV20-1
j_gene: TRBJ2-7
len: 14
d_gene: TRBD1
CDR3nt: TGCAGTGCTGCCCGGGACAGGGCCTCCTACGAGCAGTACTTC
CDR3aa: CSAARDRASYEQYF

abundance: .
v_gene: TRBV6-7
j_gene: TRBJ2-1
len: 13
d_gene: .
CDR3nt: TGTGCCAGAAGGCTAGCCTTGTACAATGAGCAGTTCTTC
CDR3aa: CARRLALYNEQFF

abundance: .
v_gene: TRBV4-3
j_gene: TRBJ2-4
len: 18
d_gene: .
CDR3nt: TGCGCCAGCAGCCATTCGCGCGGGTCCGAACTAGCCAAAAACATTCAGTACTTC
CDR3aa: CASSHSRGSELAKNIQYF

abundance: .
v_gene: TRBV20-1
j_gene: TRBJ2-7
len: 11
d_gene: TRBD1
CDR3nt: TGCAGTGCTAGCAGGCAGGGGGCGCGGTACTTC
CDR3aa: CSASRQGARYF

abundance: few
v_gene: TRBV7-7
j_gene: TRBJ2-7
len: 15
d_gene: .
CDR3nt: TGTGCTAGCAGCGATGGAGCGGCCCCTGGTTACGAGCAGTACTTC
CDR3aa: CASSDGAAPGYEQYF

abundance: .
v_gene: TRBV5-1
j_gene: TRBJ2-5
len: 18
d_gene: .
CDR3nt: TGCGCCAGCAGCCTGAGTCCGCGCAGGGGTTTAGAGCAAGAGACCCAGTACTTC
CDR3aa: CASSLSPRRGLEQETQYF

abundance: few
v_gene: TRBV29-1
j_gene: TRBJ1-2
len: 12
d_gene: .
CDR3nt: TGCAGCGGGCGCGAGGGGTCCCACGGCTACACCTTC
CDR3aa: CSGREGSHGYTF

abundance: .
v_gene: TRBV7-9
j_gene: TRBJ2-5
len: 14
d_gene: .
CDR3nt: TGTGCCAGCAGCTTGGAGACAGGCCTATACGGGCAGTACTTC
CDR3aa: CASSLETGLYGQYF

abundance: .
v_gene: TRBV27
j_gene: TRBJ2-7
len: 15
d_gene: .
CDR3nt: TGTGCCAGCAGTTTGGGTTGGGCGTTACCCTACGAGCAGTACTTC
CDR3aa: CASSLGWALPYEQYF

abundance: .
v_gene: TRBV28
j_gene: TRBJ1-2
len: 12
d_gene: .
CDR3nt: TGTGCCAGCAGTCCCGTAGCCTATGGCTACACCTTC
CDR3aa: CASSPVAYGYTF

abundance: .
v_gene: TRBV19
j_gene: TRBJ2-1
len: 16
d_gene: TRBD2
CDR3nt: TGTGCCAGTAGTAGAGGGACTAGCGGGATTCGGGGTGAGCAGTTCTTC
CDR3aa: CASSRGTSGIRGEQFF

abundance: .
v_gene: TRBV29-1
j_gene: TRBJ2-1
len: 14
d_gene: .
CDR3nt: TGCAGCGTTTCATTCCTCACTCTCTACAATGAGCAGTTCTTC
CDR3aa: CSVSFLTLYNEQFF

abundance: once
v_gene: TRBV2
j_gene: TRBJ2-5
len: 10
d_gene: .
CDR3nt: TGTGCCAGCAGAGCAGTTAGGCAGTACTTC
CDR3aa: CASRAVRQYF

abundance: few
v_gene: TRBV4-2
j_gene: TRBJ1-5
len: 13
d_gene: .
CDR3nt: TGTGCCAGCAGGTCCGGGGGCAATCAGCCCCAGCATTTT
CDR3aa: CASRSGGNQPQHF

abundance: .
v_gene: TRBV6-2/TRBV6-3
j_gene: TRBJ2-1
len: 14
d_gene: TRBD2
CDR3nt: TGTGCCAGCATCGGACTAGCGGGAAGCGTTGAGCAGTTCTTC
CDR3aa: CASIGLAGSVEQFF

abundance: few
v_gene: TRBV10-3
j_gene: TRBJ2-1
len: 16
d_gene: TRBD2
CDR3nt: TGTGCCATCAGTGAGGGACTAGCGGGAGGGCAGAATGAGCAGTTCTTC
CDR3aa: CAISEGLAGGQNEQFF

abundance: .
v_gene: TRBV20-1
j_gene: TRBJ2-6
len: 15
d_gene: .
CDR3nt: TGCAGTGTGTACAGACAAGGCTCTGGGGCCAACGTCCTGACTTTC
CDR3aa: CSVYRQGSGANVLTF

abundance: few
v_gene: TRBV7-9
j_gene: TRBJ1-2
len: 14
d_gene: TRBD1
CDR3nt: TGTGCCAGCAGCCGGAGGGGGCGAGGCTATGGCTACACCTTC
CDR3aa: CASSRRGRGYGYTF

abundance: .
v_gene: TRBV7-9
j_gene: TRBJ1-5
len: 13
d_gene: .
CDR3nt: TGTGCCAGCAGCAAGGACGGGAATCAGCCCCAGCATTTT
CDR3aa: CASSKDGNQPQHF

abundance: .
v_gene: TRBV20-1
j_gene: TRBJ2-7
len: 14
d_gene: TRBD1
CDR3nt: TGCAGTGCTTGTCCGGGACAGGGGAACTACGAGCAGTACTTC
CDR3aa: CSACPGQGNYEQYF

abundance: many
v_gene: TRBV7-2
j_gene: TRBJ2-6
len: 17
d_gene: .
CDR3nt: TGTGCCAGCAGCCCCAGAGGTCTGGGCTCTGGGGCCAACGTCCTGACTTTC
CDR3aa: CASSPRGLGSGANVLTF